The 2 T cell receptor beta chains below come from one sample, sequenced in a study of beta chain features in type 1 diabetes. Study-wide findings and caveats: TCRB CDR3s were moderately but significantly shorter in Type 1 diabetes patients in all four CD4+ subsets.

What was sequenced were expressed TCRB transcripts, since all of the isolated RNA had been reverse transcribed. Repertoires were generated with immunoSEQ multiplex PCR, while TCRdb's copy carries only in-frame clones and drops some. The data show around 300,000 clones, approximately 16% seen once. No antigen has been assigned to these receptors. The sequenced material came from naive CD4+ T cells from blood. The receptors originated from a man between 18 and 29 years old with type 1 diabetes.

This clone was counted only a few times. The chain couples TRBV5-6 to TRBJ1-1; D is possibly TRBD1 (5 bases). The CDR3 length is 13 residues. Germline V gene lookup returns CDR1 SGHDT and CDR2 YYEEEE. V was trimmed by 0 bases and J by 11 bases, leaving 14 bases between them. Here the CDR3 reads CASSLVGRVEAFF. The DNA for the CDR3 is TGTGCCAGCAGCTTGGTGGGCAGGGTGGAGGCTTTCTTT. Full variable domain (rest looked up from reference TRBV5-6 and TRBJ1-1): DAGVTQSPTHLIKTRGQQVTLRCSPKSGHDTVSWYQQALGQGPQFIFQYYEEEERQRGNFPDRFSGHQFPNYSSELNVNALLLGDSALYLCASSLVGRVEAFFGQGTRLTVV.

The table lists this clone with a few counts. J is TRBJ2-1 and V is TRBV19; no clear D gene. The CDR3 runs 15 residues. The V gene lost 4 bases and the J gene lost 0 bases, with 10 bases spanning the gap. Germline V gene data show CDR1 as LNHDA and CDR2 as SQIVND (reference sequence). The CDR3 coding sequence is TGTGCCAGTAGTACGCCGGTGAGCTCCTACAATGAGCAGTTCTTC. The encoded protein is CASSTPVSSYNEQFF.